This is a list of T cell receptor beta chains from one sample in a study of human T cells and chemical hapten exposure. TCRdb re-called the RACE reads with MiXCR, one entry per CDR3 protein. The sample contains about 340,000 distinct CDR3 sequences, roughly 6.9% of which appear only once. The source was whole blood, collected in connection with sensitization to the hapten diphenylcyclopropenone (DPC). These receptors came from a woman aged 18-29 years with alopecia areata. Some clones in this sample may be carry-over from other donors' samples. Both conserved end residues are part of each CDR3. Each record gives: clone size, V gene, D gene, J gene, CDR3 protein, CDR3 DNA. A D gene is named only where the DNA matches it firmly. Clone size is given for some rows only: seen once, a few or many times, or a class if the clone is expanded.

NA,TRBV20-1,TRBD1,TRBJ2-2,CSNLGQPNTGELFF,TGCAGTAATCTGGGACAGCCGAACACCGGGGAGCTGTTTTTT
few,TRBV20-1,NA,TRBJ1-5,CSARDGRNQPQHF,TGCAGTGCTAGAGACGGGCGCAATCAGCCCCAGCATTTT
NA,TRBV3-1,NA,TRBJ2-1,CASSQEDRGSYNEQFF,TGTGCCAGCAGCCAAGAGGACCGGGGGAGCTACAATGAGCAGTTCTTC
NA,TRBV5-1,NA,TRBJ1-1,CASSLANRDTEAFF,TGCGCCAGCAGCTTGGCCAATAGGGACACTGAAGCTTTCTTT
many,TRBV7-2,TRBD1,TRBJ2-6,CASSSWTGRANVLTF,TGTGCCAGCAGCTCCTGGACAGGGAGGGCCAACGTCCTGACTTTC
NA,TRBV7-9,NA,TRBJ1-2,CASSLGRLYGYTF,TGTGCCAGCAGCTTAGGGCGGCTCTATGGCTACACCTTC
many,TRBV5-5,TRBD2,TRBJ2-1,CASSFRLASDEQFF,TGTGCCAGCAGCTTCCGACTAGCGAGCGATGAGCAGTTCTTC
NA,TRBV3-1,TRBD1,TRBJ2-7,CASSRGQGSLEQYF,TGTGCCAGCAGCCGGGGACAGGGTTCCCTCGAGCAGTACTTC
NA,TRBV5-6,TRBD2,TRBJ2-3,CASSWTSGTGGTQYF,TGTGCCAGCAGCTGGACTAGCGGAACGGGGGGTACGCAGTATTTT
NA,TRBV20-1,TRBD2,TRBJ2-1,CSARDPLAGAGQFF,TGCAGTGCTAGAGATCCCCTAGCGGGGGCGGGGCAGTTCTTC
many,TRBV11-2,NA,TRBJ2-1,CASSLGTDHLNEQFF,TGTGCCAGCAGCTTAGGGACAGACCACTTGAATGAGCAGTTCTTC
few,TRBV4-3,NA,TRBJ1-1,CASSQGLQGGDTEAFF,TGCGCCAGCAGCCAAGGGCTACAGGGAGGGGACACTGAAGCTTTCTTT
few,TRBV7-2,NA,TRBJ1-1,CASSLQAANTEAFF,TGTGCCAGCAGCCTGCAAGCGGCGAACACTGAAGCTTTCTTT
many,TRBV4-2,NA,TRBJ2-3,CASSQEYNGYTDTQYF,TGTGCCAGCAGCCAAGAATATAACGGATACACAGATACGCAGTATTTT
NA,TRBV10-3,NA,TRBJ1-1,CAIRNPQGMNTEAFF,TGTGCCATCAGGAACCCGCAGGGCATGAACACTGAAGCTTTCTTT
NA,TRBV20-1,TRBD1,TRBJ2-3,CSARVGQGSDTQYF,TGCAGTGCTAGAGTGGGACAGGGGTCAGATACGCAGTATTTT